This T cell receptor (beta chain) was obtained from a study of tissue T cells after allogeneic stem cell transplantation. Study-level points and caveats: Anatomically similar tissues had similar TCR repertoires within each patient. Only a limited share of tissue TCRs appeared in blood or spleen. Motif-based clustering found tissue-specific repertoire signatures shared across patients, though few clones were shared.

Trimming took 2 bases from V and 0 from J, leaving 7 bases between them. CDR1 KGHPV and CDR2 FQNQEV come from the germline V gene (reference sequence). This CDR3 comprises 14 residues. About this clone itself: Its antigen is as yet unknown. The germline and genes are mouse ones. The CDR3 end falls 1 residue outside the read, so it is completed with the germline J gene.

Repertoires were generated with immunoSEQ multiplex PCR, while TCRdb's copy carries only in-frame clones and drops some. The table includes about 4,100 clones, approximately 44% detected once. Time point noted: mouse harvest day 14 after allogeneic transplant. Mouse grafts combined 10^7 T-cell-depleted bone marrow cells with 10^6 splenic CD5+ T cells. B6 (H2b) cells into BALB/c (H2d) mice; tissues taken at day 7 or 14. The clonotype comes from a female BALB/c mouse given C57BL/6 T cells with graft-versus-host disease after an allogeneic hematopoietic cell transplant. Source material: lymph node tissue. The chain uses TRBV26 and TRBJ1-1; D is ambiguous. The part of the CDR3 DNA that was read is TGTGCCAGCAGTCTGCCATATGCAAACACAGAAGTCTTC. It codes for CASSLPYANTEVF. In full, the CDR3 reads CASSLPYANTEVFF. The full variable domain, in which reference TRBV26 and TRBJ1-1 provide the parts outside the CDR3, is NSKVIQTPRYLVKGQGQKAKMRCIPEKGHPVVFWYQQNKNNEFKFLINFQNQEVLQQIDMTEKRFSAECPSNSPCSLEIQSSEAGDSALYLCASSLPYANTEVFFGKGTRLTVV.